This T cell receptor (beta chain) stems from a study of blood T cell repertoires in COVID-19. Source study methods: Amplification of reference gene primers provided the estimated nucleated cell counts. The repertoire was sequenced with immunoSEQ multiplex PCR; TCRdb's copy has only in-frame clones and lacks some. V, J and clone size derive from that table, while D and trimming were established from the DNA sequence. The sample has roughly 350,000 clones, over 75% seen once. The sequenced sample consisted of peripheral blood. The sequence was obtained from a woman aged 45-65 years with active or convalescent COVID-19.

The CDR3 sequence is CASTQLATGINQPQHF. The CDR3 DNA reads TGTGCCAGTACCCAACTGGCGACAGGTATAAATCAGCCCCAGCATTTT. V and J are TRBV19 and TRBJ1-5; D might be TRBD1 (6 bases). Trimming left V 7 bases short and J 4 bases short, with 20 bases between. Germline CDR1 and CDR2: LNHDA and SQIVND (reference sequence). This CDR3 region has 16 residues.